The subject of this entry is one T cell receptor beta chain. What it binds is unknown. The CDR3 has 17 amino acids. CDR1 and CDR2 from the germline V gene are MNHEY and SMNVEV (reference sequence). Trimming removed 6 bases at V and 0 bases at J, with 19 bases between. This sample is drawn from a study of T-cell reconstitution after alpha-beta-depleted transplantation in children. General study findings and limits: The authors attributed T-cell counts and diversity one year after transplant mostly to newly produced T cells. Several hundred rapidly expanded clones from non-depleted graft cells reportedly supplied alpha-beta T cells about two months post-transplant. At day 60, the high TCRbeta diversity found in some patients originated from recipient T cells and thymic progenitors that had survived.

Unique molecular identifiers were used to barcode this TCRbeta library. TCRdb re-called the PCR reads through MiXCR, storing one row per CDR3 protein. Among roughly 340,000 distinct CDR3 sequences, under 20% were seen once, and the ten largest hold around 43%. Sequenced material: PBMCs, mostly from graft donor cells, taken 360 days after TCRalphabeta/CD19-depleted stem cell transplant. This chain joins TRBV27 and TRBJ2-3, with D uncertain. This clonotype originated in a male patient aged 2-10 years who had a stem cell transplant for acute lymphoblastic leukemia, so the T cells may come from the graft donor. CDR3 nucleotides: TGTGCCAGCAGAACGAACGTTGTGCCCTTGAGCACAGATACGCAGTATTTT. Its protein product is CASRTNVVPLSTDTQYF.